This T cell receptor beta chain was recorded in a study of long-term antiretroviral therapy in people with HIV. Study-wide results and limits: It was not possible to obtain data on ART adherence, viral resistance or therapy changes. Relative to transplant donor controls, diversity remained lower despite increasing after ART.

Trimming took 3 bases from V and 3 from J, leaving 8 bases between them. CDR1 LNHDA and CDR2 SQIVND come from the germline V gene (reference sequence). This CDR3 comprises 13 residues. Notes on this clone: The antigen remains undetermined.

With survey level as its setting, the immunoSEQ assay was v3.0. Sequencing was designed to cover about 40,000-55,000 T-cell genomes in each sample. TCRdb's copy holds only in-frame clones and misses some; the assay was immunoSEQ multiplex PCR. The table has roughly 20,000 clones, 82% seen once. The United States was where all participants with HIV were treated. This TCR was sampled from a middle-aged man with HIV. The sequences come from unsorted PBMCs, collected at the start of antiretroviral therapy. The rearrangement uses TRBV19 and TRBJ1-1; D possibly corresponds to TRBD1 (5 bases). The CDR3 DNA sequence: TGTGCCAGTAGTATTCAGGGAGACACTGAAGCTTTCTTT. Encoded protein: CASSIQGDTEAFF.